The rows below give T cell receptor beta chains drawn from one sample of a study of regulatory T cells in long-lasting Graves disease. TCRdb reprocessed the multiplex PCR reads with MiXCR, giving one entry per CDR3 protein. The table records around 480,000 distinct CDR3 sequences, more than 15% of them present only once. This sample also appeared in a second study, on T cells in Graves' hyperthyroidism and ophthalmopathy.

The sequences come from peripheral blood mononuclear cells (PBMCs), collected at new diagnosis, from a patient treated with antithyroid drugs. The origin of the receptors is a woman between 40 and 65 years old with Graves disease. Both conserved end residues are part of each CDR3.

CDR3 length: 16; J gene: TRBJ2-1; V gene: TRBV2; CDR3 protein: CASSERATGGYNEQFF
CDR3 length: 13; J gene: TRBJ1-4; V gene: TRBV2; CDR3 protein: CASIGTRNEKLFF
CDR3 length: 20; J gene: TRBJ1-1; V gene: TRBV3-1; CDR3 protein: CASSQEPLRVRQGARAEAFF
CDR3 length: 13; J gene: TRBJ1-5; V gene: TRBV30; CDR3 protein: CAWSGQENQPQHF
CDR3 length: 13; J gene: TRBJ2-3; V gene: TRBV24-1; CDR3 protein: CATSDPQPDTQYF
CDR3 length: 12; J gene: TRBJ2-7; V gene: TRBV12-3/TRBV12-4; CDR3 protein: CASRRDRDEQYF
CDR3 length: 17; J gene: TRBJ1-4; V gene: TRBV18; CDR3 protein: CASSPVVAGDSNEKLFF
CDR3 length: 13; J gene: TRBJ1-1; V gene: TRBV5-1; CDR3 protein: CASSLGGVAEAFF
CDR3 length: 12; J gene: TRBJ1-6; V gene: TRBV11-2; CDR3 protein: CASSPGFTPLHF
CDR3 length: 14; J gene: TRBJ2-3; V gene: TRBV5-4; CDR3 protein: CASSPDRFTDTQYF
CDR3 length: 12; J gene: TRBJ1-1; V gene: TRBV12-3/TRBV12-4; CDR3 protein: CASTRDPDGAFF
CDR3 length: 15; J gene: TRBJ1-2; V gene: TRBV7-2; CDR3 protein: CASSLREGANYGYTF
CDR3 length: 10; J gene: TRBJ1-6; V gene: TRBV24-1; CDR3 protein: CATSYSPLHF
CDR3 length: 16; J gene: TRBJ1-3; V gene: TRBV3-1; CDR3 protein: CASSQGPTGGGNTIYF
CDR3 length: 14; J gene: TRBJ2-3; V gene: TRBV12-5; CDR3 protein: CASGLPTQGNTQYF
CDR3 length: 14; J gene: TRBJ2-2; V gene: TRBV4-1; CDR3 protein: CASSLDRPPGELFF
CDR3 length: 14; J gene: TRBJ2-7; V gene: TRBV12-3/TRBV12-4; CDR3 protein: CASSLVGARLVEYF
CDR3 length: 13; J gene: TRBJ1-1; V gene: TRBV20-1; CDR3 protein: CSARDDRNTEAFF
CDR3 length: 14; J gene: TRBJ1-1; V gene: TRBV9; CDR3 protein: CASSEDSDPTEAFF
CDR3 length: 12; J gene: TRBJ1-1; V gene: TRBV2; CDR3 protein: CASKFMNTEAFF
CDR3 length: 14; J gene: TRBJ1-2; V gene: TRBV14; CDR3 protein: CASSQALPTEGYTF
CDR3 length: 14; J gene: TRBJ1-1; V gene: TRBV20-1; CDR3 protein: CSARPPEGGTEAFF
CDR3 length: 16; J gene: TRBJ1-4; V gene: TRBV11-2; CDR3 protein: CASSQRRGRTNEKLFF
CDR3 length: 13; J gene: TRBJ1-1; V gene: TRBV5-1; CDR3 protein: CASRTLEDTEAFF
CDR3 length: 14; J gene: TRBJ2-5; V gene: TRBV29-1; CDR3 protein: CSVELAAAQETQYF
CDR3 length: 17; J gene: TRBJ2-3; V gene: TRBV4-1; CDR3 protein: CASSQDRARGSTDTQYF
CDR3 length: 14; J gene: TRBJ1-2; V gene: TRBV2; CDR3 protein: CASSERRLSYGYTF
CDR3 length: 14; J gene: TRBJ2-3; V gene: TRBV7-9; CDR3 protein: CASSSSGVTDTQYF
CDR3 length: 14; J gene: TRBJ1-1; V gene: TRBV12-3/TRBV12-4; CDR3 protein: CASSFRTASTEAFF
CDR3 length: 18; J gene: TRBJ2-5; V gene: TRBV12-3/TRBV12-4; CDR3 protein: CASSLSRLAGGPGETQYF
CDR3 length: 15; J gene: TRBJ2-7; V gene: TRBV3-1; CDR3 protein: CASSQRAGERYEQYF
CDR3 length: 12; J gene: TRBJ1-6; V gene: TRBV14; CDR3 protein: CASSLGPAPLHF
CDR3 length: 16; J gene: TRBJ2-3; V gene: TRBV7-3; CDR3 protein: CASSLGSGPGTDTQYF
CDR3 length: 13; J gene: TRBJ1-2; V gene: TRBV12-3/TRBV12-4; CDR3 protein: CASTLTGDYGYTF
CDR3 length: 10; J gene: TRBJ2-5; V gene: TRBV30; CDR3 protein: CACPRETQYF